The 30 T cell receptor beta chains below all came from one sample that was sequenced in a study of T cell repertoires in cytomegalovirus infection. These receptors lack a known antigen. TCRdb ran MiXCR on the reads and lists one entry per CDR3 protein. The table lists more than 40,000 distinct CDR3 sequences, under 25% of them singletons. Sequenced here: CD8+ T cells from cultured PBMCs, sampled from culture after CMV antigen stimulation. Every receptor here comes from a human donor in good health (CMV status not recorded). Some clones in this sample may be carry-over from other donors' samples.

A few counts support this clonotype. The CDR3 DNA reads as TGTGCCAGCAGAACCACAGTAAACACCGGGGAGCTGTTTTTT. Amino acids: CASRTTVNTGELFF. This chain connects TRBV12-3 or TRBV12-4 to TRBJ2-2, with no clear D. The CDR3 has 14 residues. The V gene lost 6 bases and the J gene lost 2 bases, with 10 bases spanning the gap.

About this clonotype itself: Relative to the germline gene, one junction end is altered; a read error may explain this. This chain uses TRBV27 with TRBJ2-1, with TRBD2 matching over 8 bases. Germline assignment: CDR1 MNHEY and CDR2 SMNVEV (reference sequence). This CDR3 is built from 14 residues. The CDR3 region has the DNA TGTGCCAGCACAAGCGGGAGCTCCTACAATGAGCAGCTCTTC. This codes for CASTSGSSYNEQLF.

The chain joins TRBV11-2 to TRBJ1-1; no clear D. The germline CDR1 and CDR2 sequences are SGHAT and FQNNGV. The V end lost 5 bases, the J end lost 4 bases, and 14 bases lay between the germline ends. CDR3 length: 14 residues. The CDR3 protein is CASSPTRFGTEAFF. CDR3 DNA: TGTGCCAGCAGCCCCACAAGGTTCGGCACTGAAGCTTTCTTT.

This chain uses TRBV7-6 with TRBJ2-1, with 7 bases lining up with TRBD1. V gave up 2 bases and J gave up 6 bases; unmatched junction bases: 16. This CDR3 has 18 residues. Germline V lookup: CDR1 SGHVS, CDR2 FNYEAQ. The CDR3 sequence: CASSLRPAGTETLNEQFF. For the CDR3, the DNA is TGTGCCAGCAGCTTACGTCCGGCCGGGACAGAGACCCTCAATGAGCAGTTCTTC.

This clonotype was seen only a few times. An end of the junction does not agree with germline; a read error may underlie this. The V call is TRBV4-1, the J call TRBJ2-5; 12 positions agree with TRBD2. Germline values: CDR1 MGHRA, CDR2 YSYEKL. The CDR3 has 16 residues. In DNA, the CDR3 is TGTGCCAGCAGCCAAGATCAAACTAGCGGGGGGGAGACCCAGTACTTC. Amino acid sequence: CASSQDQTSGGETQYF.

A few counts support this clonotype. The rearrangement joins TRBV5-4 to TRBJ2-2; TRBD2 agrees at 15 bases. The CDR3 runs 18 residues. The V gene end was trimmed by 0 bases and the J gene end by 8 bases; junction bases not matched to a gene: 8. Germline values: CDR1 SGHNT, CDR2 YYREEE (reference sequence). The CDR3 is CASSLAGLAGGPGGELFF. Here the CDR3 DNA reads TGTGCCAGCAGCTTGGCCGGACTAGCGGGAGGGCCAGGGGGGGAGCTGTTTTTT.

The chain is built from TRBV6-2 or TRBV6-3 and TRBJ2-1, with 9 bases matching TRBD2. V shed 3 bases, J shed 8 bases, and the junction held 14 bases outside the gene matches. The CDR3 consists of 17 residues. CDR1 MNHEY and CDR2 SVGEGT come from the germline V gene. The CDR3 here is CASSYYRAGGPGHEQFF. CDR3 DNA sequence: TGTGCCAGCAGTTATTACAGGGCGGGAGGGCCGGGGCATGAGCAGTTCTTC.

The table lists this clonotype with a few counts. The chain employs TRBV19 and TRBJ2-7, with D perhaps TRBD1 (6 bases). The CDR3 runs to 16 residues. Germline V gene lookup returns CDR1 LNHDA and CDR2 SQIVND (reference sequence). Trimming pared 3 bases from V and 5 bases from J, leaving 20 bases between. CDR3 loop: CASSIRAGVISDEQYF. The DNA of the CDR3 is TGTGCCAGTAGTATCCGGGCAGGGGTGATTTCGGACGAGCAGTACTTC.

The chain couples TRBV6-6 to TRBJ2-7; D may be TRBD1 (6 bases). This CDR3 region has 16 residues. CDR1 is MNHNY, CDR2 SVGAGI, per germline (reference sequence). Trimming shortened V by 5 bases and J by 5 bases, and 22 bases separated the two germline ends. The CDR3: CASSKRDTPSWDEQYF. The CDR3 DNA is TGTGCCAGCAGTAAAAGGGACACCCCCTCCTGGGACGAGCAGTACTTC.

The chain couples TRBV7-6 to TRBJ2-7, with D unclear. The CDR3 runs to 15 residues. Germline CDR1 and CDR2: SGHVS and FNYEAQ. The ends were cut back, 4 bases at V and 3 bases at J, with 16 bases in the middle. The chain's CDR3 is CASSYGKSRVYEQYF. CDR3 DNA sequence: TGTGCCAGCAGCTACGGAAAGAGTAGGGTCTACGAGCAGTACTTC.

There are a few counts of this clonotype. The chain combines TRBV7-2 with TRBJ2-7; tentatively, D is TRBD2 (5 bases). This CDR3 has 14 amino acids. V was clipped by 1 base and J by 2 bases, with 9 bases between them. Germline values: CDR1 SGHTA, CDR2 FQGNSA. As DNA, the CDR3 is TGTGCCAGCAGCTTAGTCGCGGGCCCCTACGAGCAGTACTTC. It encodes CASSLVAGPYEQYF. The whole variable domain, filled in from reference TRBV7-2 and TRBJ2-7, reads GAGVSQSPSNKVTEKGKDVELRCDPISGHTALYWYRQSLGQGLEFLIYFQGNSAPDKSGLPSDRFSAERTGGSVSTLTIQRTQQEDSAVYLCASSLVAGPYEQYFGPGTRLTVT.

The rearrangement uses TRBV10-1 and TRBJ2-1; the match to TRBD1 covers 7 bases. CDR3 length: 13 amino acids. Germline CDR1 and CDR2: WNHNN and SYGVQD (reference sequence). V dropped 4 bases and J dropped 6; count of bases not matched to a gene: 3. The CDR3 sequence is CASSVGTANEQFF. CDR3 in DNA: TGCGCCAGCAGTGTGGGGACAGCCAATGAGCAGTTCTTC.

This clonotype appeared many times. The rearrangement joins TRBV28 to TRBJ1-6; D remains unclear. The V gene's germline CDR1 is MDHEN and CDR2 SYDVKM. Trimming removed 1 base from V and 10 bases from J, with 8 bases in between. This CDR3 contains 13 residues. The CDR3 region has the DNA TGTGCCAGCAGTTTATCGGGTGGATCACCCCTCCACTTT. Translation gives CASSLSGGSPLHF.

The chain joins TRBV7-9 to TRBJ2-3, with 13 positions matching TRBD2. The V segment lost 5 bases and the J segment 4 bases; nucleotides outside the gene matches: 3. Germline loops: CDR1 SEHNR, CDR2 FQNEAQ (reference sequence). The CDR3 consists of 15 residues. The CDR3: CASSRGLAGADTQYF. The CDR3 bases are TGTGCCAGCAGCCGAGGACTAGCGGGGGCAGATACGCAGTATTTT.

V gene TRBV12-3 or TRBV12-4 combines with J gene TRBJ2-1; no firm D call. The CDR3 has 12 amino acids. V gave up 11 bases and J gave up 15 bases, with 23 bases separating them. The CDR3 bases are TGTGCCTGCACCACCCTTACCCATCGTTTGTTCTTC. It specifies CACTTLTHRLFF.

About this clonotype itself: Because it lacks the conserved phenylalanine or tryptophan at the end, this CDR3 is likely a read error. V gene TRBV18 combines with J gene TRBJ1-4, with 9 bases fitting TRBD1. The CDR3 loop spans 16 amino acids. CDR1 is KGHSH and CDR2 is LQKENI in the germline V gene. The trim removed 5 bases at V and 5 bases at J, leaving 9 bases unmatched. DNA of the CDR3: TGTGCCAGCTCAGCCGGGACAGGGAGACGGAATGAAAAACTGTTTTTA. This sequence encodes CASSAGTGRRNEKLFL.

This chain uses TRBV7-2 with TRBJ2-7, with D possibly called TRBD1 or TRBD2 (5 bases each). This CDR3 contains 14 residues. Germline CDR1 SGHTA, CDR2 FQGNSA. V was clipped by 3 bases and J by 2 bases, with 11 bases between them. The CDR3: CASSFWGSTYEQYF. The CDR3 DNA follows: TGTGCCAGCAGCTTTTGGGGGTCGACCTACGAGCAGTACTTC.

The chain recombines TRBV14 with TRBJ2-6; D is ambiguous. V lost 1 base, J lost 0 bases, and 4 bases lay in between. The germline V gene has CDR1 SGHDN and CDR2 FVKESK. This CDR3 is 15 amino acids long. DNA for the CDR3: TGTGCCAGCAGCCAAGGGAGCTCTGGGGCCAACGTCCTGACTTTC. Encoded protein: CASSQGSSGANVLTF.

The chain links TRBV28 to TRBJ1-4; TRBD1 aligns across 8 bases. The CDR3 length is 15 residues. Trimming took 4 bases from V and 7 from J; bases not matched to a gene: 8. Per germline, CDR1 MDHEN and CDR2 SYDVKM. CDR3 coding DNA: TGTGCCAGCAGTTCTCGACAGGGGTGGGGTGAAAAACTGTTTTTT. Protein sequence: CASSSRQGWGEKLFF.

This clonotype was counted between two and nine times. DNA of the CDR3: TGTGCCAGTAGTACCCCGACTAGCGGGAGCACAGATACGCAGTATTTT. Protein: CASSTPTSGSTDTQYF. V and J are TRBV19 and TRBJ2-3, with TRBD2 matching 10 bases. The CDR3 is made up of 16 amino acids. V gave up 4 bases and J gave up 0 bases; unmatched junction bases: 4. Germline values: CDR1 LNHDA, CDR2 SQIVND (reference sequence).

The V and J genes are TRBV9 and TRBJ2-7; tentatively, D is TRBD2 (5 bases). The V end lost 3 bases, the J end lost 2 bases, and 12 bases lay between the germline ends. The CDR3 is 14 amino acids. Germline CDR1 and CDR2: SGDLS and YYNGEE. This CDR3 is CASSAGIPTYEQYF. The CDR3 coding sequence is TGTGCCAGCAGCGCCGGGATCCCAACCTACGAGCAGTACTTC.

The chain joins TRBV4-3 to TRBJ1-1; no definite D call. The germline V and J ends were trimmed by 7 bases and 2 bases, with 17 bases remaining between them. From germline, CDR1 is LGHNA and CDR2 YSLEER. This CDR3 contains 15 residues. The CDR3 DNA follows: TGCGCCAGCAATCCGGTCGTGAGAGCCAACACTGAAGCTTTCTTT. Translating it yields CASNPVVRANTEAFF.

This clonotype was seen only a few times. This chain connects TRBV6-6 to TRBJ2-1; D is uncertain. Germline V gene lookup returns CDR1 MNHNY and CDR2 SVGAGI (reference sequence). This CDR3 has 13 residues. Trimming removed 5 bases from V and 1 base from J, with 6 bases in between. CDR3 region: CASSDFSYNEQFF. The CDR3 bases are TGTGCCAGCAGTGATTTTTCCTACAATGAGCAGTTCTTC.

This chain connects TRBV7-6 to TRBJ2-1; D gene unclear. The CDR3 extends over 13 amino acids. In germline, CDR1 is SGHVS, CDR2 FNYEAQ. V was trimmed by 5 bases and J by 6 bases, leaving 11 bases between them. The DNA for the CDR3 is TGTGCCAGCAGCCCCACCTTTGGCAATGAGCAGTTCTTC. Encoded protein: CASSPTFGNEQFF.

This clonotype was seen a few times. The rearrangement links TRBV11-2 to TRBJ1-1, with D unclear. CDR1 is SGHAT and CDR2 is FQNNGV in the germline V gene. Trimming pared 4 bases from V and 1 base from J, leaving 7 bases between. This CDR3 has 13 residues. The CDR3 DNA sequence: TGTGCCAGCAGCTATCCAGGGAACACTGAAGCTTTCTTT. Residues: CASSYPGNTEAFF.

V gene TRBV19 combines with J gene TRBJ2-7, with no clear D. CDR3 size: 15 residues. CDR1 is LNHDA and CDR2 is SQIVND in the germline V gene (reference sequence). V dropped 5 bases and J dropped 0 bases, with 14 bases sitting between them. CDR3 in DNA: TGTGCCAGTAGTTCCAGGTTCCTCAGCTCCTACGAGCAGTACTTC. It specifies CASSSRFLSSYEQYF.

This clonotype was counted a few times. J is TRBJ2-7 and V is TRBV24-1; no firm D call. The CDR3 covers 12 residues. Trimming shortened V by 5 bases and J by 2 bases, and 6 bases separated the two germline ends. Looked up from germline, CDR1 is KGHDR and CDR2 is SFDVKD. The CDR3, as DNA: TGTGCCACCAGTGGGGAAACCTACGAGCAGTACTTC. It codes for CATSGETYEQYF.

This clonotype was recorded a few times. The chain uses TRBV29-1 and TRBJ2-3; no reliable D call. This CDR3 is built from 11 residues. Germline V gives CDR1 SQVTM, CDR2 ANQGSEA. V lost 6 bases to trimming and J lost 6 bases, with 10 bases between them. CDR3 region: CSVTSGDTQYF. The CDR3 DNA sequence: TGCAGCGTCACGTCCGGGGATACGCAGTATTTT.

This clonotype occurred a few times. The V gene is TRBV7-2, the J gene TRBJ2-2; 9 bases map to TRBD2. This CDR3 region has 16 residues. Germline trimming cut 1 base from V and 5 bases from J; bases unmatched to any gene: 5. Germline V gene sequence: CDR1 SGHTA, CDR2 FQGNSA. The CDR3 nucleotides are TGTGCCAGCAGCTTAGGAGGCGGGAGGGGGACCGGGGAGCTGTTTTTT. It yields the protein CASSLGGGRGTGELFF. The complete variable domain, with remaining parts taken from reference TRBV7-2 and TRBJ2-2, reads GAGVSQSPSNKVTEKGKDVELRCDPISGHTALYWYRQSLGQGLEFLIYFQGNSAPDKSGLPSDRFSAERTGGSVSTLTIQRTQQEDSAVYLCASSLGGGRGTGELFFGEGSRLTVL.

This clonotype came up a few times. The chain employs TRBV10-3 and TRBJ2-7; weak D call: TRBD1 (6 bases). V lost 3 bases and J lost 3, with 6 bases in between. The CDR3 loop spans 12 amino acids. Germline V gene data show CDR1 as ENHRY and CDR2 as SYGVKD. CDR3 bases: TGTGCCATCAGTGAAGGGGGCTACGAGCAGTACTTC. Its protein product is CAISEGGYEQYF.